What follows describes a single TCR beta chain. This clonotype was picked up many times. No antigen is known for it. No much larger clonotype is one base removed from it; base qualities were not supplied. The TCR beta CDR3 regions were amplified from RNA transcripts. A first-round RT-PCR of the TCR CDR3 used the HTBI primer set with the Qiagen OneStep RT-PCR kit. A second multiplex PCR round built the libraries, followed by size selection and purification. Paired-end sequencing of the libraries was performed with 100 bp reads on an Illumina HiSeq2000. The paper's processing steps were these. SOAPnuke was used to process the raw data, removing reads that contained adapters or uncalled bases, had a mean Phred below 15, or lacked an exact match to the constant primer or identifier. COPE v1.2.5 was used to merge the high-quality paired reads, and each unique nucleotide sequence was defined as a clonotype. MiTCR v1.1 was used to align clonotypes to the IMGT TRBV, TRBD and TRBJ reference segments. The analysis included only V-J combinations with a frequency above 0.0001, which together covered around 99% of the repertoires. The TCS score was defined as the ratio of F50 (clonal expansion) to E x V (chaos), calculated using BLOSUM62-based TCRdist between CDR3 peptides within each V-J. Welch's t-statistics and random forest reduced 500 to 650 V-J features to 10 to 15, which were used in a naive Bayes classifier (R e1071). TCRdb handled the public reads itself, with Q25 trimming in fastp and clone calling in MiXCR, and kept productive beta chains. For every CDR3 protein sequence, its rows merge into one entry that carries the most common genes and DNA. TCRdb's processing, not the authors' own work, is the source of the V and J calls. Recorded for this sample are about 410,000 distinct CDR3 sequences; 14% of them occurred a single time. Less than 20% of the sample lies in the top ten.

The source of the sample is a study of T cells in Graves' hyperthyroidism and ophthalmopathy (dated by TCRdb to about 2019). Study-wide context: Peripheral blood was collected at initial diagnosis, before any treatment. A discovery cohort of fewer than 110 patients, roughly 45 with Graves' ophthalmopathy and about 58 with stable Graves' hyperthyroidism, was used to find distinguishing TCR V-J signatures. Whether ophthalmopathy could be predicted prospectively was tested in an independent validation cohort made up of 18 hyperthyroidism patients plus 17 patients who later progressed to ophthalmopathy. For training and testing, the 80 to 100 patients in the discovery cohort were randomly divided in a 7:3 ratio. Thyroid tissue and blood T-cell repertoires from over 5 Graves' hyperthyroidism patients were also compared in the study. Once sampling was done, hyperthyroidism patients were given methimazole at a starting dose of 30 mg daily, whereas ophthalmopathy patients were given high-dose intravenous methylprednisolone. According to the paper, TCR Vbeta CDR3 sequencing was carried out on 135 peripheral blood samples, which came from around 43 ophthalmopathy, fewer than 80 hyperthyroidism and roughly 17 progressor patients. Paper-wide results and their limitations: A 13 V-J signature model separated ophthalmopathy from stable hyperthyroidism, with approximately 87% sensitivity and 81% to 82% specificity in cross-validation and 80%/75% in testing. No statistical method was used to set the sample size in advance, and investigators knew the group allocation. During validation, the model predicted progression to ophthalmopathy a median of approximately 7 months ahead of onset, with almost 71% sensitivity and 72% to 80% specificity. Most expanded thyroid clonotypes (frequency above 0.001) were also found in blood, which suggests that blood repertoires may mirror thyroid immune responses.

Moderately to severely active disease, a Clinical Activity Score of at least 3, a NOSPECS grade of at least 4, and a duration under 3 months were present in ophthalmopathy patients. Any patient with an uncontrolled infection, another autoimmune disease, pregnancy or lactation was excluded. Diagnoses were established on the basis of clinical symptoms, serum thyroxine and TRAb, thyroid ultrasound, and orbital computed tomography. Ficoll-Paque density gradient centrifugation was used to isolate PBMCs from about 10 ml of fresh peripheral blood. Total RNA was extracted using Trizol reagent, and RNA quality was assessed on an Agilent 2100 Bioanalyzer. This TCR came from a young woman with Graves' ophthalmopathy. The sample taken for sequencing was blood.

The CDR3 protein: CASSPPGRGLYGYTF. Here is the DNA: TGTGCCAGCAGCCCCCCGGGACGCGGCCTTTATGGCTACACCTTC. The chain employs TRBV7-2 and TRBJ1-2; the D gene is perhaps TRBD1, from 5 matching bases. Per the germline V gene, SGHTA is the CDR1 and FQGNSA is the CDR2. Its CDR3 holds 15 amino acids, cysteine through phenylalanine. Just CDR3 DNA is preserved here, 45 bases in frame from base 1. Deletion took 5 bases off V and 5 bases off J, with a span of 18 bases between the germline ends.